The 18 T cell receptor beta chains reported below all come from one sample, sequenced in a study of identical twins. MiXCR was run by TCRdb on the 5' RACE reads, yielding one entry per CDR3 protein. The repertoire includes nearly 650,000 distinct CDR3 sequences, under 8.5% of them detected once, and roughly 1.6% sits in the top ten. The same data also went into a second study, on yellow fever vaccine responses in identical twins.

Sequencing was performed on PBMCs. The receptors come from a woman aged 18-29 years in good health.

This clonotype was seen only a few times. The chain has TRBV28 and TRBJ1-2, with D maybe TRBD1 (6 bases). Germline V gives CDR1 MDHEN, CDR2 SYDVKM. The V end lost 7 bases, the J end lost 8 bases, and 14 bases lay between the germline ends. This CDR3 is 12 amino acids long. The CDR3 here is CASKRGATGYTF. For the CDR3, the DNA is TGTGCCAGCAAAAGGGGGGCGACGGGCTACACCTTC.

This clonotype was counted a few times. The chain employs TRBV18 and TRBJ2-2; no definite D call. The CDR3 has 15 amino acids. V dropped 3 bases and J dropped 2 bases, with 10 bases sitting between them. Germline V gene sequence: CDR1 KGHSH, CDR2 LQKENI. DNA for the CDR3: TGTGCCAGCTCACCGGATGGGCCAAACACCGGGGAGCTGTTTTTT. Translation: CASSPDGPNTGELFF.

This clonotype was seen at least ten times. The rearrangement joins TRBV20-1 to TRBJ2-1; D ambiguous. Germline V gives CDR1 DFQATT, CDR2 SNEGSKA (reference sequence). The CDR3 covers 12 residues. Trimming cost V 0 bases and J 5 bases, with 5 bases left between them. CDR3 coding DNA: TGCAGTGCTAGAGATGGGAACAATGAGCAGTTCTTC. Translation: CSARDGNNEQFF.

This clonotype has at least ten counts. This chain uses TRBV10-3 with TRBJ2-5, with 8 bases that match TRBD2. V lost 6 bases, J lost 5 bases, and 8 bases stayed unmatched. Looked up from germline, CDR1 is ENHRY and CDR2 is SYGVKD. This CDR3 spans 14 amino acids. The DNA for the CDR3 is TGTGCCATCAGACAAAGCGGGAGTGATGAGACCCAGTACTTC. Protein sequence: CAIRQSGSDETQYF.

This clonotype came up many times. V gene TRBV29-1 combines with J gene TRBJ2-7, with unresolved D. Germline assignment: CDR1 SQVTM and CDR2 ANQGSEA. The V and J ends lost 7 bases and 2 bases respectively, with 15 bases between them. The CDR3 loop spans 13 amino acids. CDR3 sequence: CSAARSTPYEQYF. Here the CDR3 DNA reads TGCAGCGCCGCCCGATCAACCCCCTACGAGCAGTACTTC.

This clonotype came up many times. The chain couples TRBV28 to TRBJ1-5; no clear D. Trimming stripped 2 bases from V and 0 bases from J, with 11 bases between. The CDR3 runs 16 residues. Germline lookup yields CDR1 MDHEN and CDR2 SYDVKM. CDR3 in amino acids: CASSLVSDTSNQPQHF. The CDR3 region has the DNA TGTGCCAGCAGTTTAGTCTCAGACACTAGCAATCAGCCCCAGCATTTT.

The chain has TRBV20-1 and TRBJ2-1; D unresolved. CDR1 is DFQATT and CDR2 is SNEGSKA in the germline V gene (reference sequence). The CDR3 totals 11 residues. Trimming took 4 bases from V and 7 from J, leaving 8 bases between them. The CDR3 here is CSAKGMNEQFF. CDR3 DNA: TGCAGTGCTAAAGGGATGAATGAGCAGTTCTTC.

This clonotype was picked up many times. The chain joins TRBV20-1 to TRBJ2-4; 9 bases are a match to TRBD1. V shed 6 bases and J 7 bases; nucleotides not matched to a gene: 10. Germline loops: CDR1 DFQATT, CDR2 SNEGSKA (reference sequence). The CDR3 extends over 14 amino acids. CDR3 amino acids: CSADRDRVANIQYF. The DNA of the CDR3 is TGCAGTGCCGACCGGGACAGGGTAGCGAACATTCAGTACTTC.

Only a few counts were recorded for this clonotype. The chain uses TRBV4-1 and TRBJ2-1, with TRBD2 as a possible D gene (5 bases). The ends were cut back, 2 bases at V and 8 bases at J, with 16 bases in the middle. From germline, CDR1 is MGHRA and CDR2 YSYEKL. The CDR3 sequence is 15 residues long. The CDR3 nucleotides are TGCGCCAGCAGCCAACGCCTAGTCGTCGGGGATGAGCAGTTCTTC. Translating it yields CASSQRLVVGDEQFF.

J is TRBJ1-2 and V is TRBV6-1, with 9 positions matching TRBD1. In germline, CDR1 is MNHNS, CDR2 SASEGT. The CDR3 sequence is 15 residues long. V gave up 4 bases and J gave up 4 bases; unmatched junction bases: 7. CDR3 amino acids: CASSVGDRAPYGYTF. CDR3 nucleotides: TGTGCCAGCAGTGTAGGGGACAGGGCACCCTATGGCTACACCTTC.

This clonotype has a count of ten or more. CDR3: CSASWDRAYNEQFF. The CDR3 nucleotides read TGCAGTGCTAGTTGGGACAGGGCCTACAATGAGCAGTTCTTC. The rearrangement joins TRBV20-1 to TRBJ2-1; 9 bases fit TRBD1. CDR1 and CDR2 from the germline V gene are DFQATT and SNEGSKA (reference sequence). This CDR3 is built from 14 residues. The V gene end was trimmed by 3 bases and the J gene end by 2 bases; junction bases not matched to a gene: 2.

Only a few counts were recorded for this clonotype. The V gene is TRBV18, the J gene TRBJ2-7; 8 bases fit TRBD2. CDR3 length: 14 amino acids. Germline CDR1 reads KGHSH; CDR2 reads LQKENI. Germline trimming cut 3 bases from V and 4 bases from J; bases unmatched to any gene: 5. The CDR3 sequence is CASSPGGRSYEQYV. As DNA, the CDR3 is TGTGCCAGCTCACCGGGCGGGAGGTCATACGAGCAGTACGTC.

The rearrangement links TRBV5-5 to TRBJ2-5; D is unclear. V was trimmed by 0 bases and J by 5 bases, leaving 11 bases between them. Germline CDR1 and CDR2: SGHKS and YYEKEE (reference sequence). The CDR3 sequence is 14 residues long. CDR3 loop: CASSLGSARETQYF. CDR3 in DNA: TGTGCCAGCAGCTTGGGGTCGGCGAGGGAGACCCAGTACTTC.

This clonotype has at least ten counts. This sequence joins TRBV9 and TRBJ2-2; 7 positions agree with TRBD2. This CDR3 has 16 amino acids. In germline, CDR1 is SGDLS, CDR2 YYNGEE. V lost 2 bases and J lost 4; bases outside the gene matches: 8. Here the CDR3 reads CASSVLGGGPTGELFF. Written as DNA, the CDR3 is TGTGCCAGCAGCGTCCTCGGCGGGGGACCCACCGGGGAGCTGTTTTTT.

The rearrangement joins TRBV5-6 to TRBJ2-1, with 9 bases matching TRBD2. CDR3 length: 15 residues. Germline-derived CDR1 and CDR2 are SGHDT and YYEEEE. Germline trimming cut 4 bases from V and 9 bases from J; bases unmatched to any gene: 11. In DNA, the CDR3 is TGTGCCAGCAGCGGATCGGTTAGCGGGGGAGTTGAGCAGTTCTTC. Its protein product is CASSGSVSGGVEQFF. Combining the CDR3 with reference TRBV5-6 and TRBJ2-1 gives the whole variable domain DAGVTQSPTHLIKTRGQQVTLRCSPKSGHDTVSWYQQALGQGPQFIFQYYEEEERQRGNFPDRFSGHQFPNYSSELNVNALLLGDSALYLCASSGSVSGGVEQFFGPGTRLTVL.

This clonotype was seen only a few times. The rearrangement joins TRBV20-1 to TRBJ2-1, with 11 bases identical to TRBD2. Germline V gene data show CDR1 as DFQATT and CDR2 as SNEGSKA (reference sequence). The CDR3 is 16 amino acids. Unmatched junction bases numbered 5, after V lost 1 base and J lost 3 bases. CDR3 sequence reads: CSARGIAGGYYNEQFF. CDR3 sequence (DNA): TGCAGTGCTAGAGGGATAGCGGGAGGGTACTACAATGAGCAGTTCTTC.

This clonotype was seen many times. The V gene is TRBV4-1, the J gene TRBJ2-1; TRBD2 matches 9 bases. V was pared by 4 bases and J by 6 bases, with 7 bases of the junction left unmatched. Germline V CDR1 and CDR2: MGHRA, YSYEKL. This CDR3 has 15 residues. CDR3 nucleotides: TGCGCCAGCAGCCCACAGCGGGAGGAGTTCAATGAGCAGTTCTTC. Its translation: CASSPQREEFNEQFF.

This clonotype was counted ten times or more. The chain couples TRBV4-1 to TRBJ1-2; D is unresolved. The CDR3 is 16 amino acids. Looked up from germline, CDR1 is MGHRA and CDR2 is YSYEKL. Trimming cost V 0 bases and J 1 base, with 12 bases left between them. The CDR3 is CASSQDPGGLNYGYTF. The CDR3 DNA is TGCGCCAGCAGCCAAGACCCGGGAGGGCTTAACTATGGCTACACCTTC.